These 8 T cell receptor beta chains were sequenced from one sample in a study of blood T cells in healthy people across ages (dated by TCRdb to the mid-2010s). The library was made by 5' RACE. Sequenced on an Illumina HiSeq 2500. The second PCR ran for roughly 7 to 11 cycles and used a J-beta primer mix along with a sample-barcoded 5' primer. TCRdb itself trimmed the public reads at Q25 with fastp, ran MiXCR and retained productive beta chains. Duplicate CDR3 protein sequences are folded into a single record with the most common DNA and genes. Across this sample there are over a million distinct CDR3 sequences, with roughly 24% seen only once. Less than 0.75% of the sample lies in the top ten. The sample also formed part of further work on T cells of mothers and their children.

The sequenced material came from blood. Source of these receptors: a girl under 10 years old in good health.

The chain uses TRBV12-3 or TRBV12-4 and TRBJ2-5; tentatively, D is TRBD1 or TRBD2 (5 bases each). V lost 5 bases and J 4 bases, leaving 17 bases between the germline ends. This CDR3 is 15 amino acids long. The CDR3 sequence is CASSPTGPLGETQYF. CDR3 coding DNA: TGTGCCAGCAGTCCGACGGGGCCCCTAGGAGAGACCCAGTACTTC.

This clonotype turned up a few times. This chain uses TRBV28 with TRBJ2-3; the match to TRBD2 covers 11 bases. V lost 5 bases, J lost 4 bases, and 8 bases stayed unmatched. The CDR3 runs to 16 residues. Germline CDR1 reads MDHEN; CDR2 reads SYDVKM. DNA of the CDR3: TGTGCCAGCAGTCAAGGCTTAGCGGGAGGGTCAGATACGCAGTATTTT. It is translated as CASSQGLAGGSDTQYF. The full variable domain, rest sourced from reference TRBV28 and TRBJ2-3, is DVKVTQSSRYLVKRTGEKVFLECVQDMDHENMFWYRQDPGLGLRLIYFSYDVKMKEKGDIPEGYSVSREKKERFSLILESASTNQTSMYLCASSQGLAGGSDTQYFGPGTRLTVL.

V gene TRBV10-3 combines with J gene TRBJ2-5; 9 nucleotides align to TRBD1. The DNA end is a closer match to TRBJ2-7, so the J assignment may be wrong. The length of the CDR3 is 15 residues. CDR1 and CDR2 from the germline V gene are ENHRY and SYGVKD. The CDR3 DNA is TGTGCCATCAGTGAAGGTGGGACAGGGTCCTACGAGCAGTACTTC. It specifies CAISEGGTGSYEQYF.

This clonotype was counted only a few times. The J gene is TRBJ2-5, the V gene TRBV7-9, with 14 nucleotides matching TRBD2. The ends lost 6 bases at V and 4 bases at J; junction bases unmatched: 4. Germline lookup yields CDR1 SEHNR and CDR2 FQNEAQ (reference sequence). This CDR3 is built from 15 residues. Written as DNA, the CDR3 is TGTGCCAGCAGGGGACTAGCGGGAGTAGGAGAGACCCAGTACTTC. Translating gives CASRGLAGVGETQYF.

This clonotype was counted between two and nine times. This chain joins TRBV7-9 and TRBJ2-3; D is unclear. Deletions cut 1 base from V and 6 bases from J, with 8 bases between. The CDR3 length is 13 residues. Germline V gives CDR1 SEHNR, CDR2 FQNEAQ (reference sequence). The chain's CDR3 is CASSLVPGDTQYF. CDR3 DNA sequence: TGTGCCAGCAGCTTAGTTCCCGGGGATACGCAGTATTTT.

This sequence joins TRBV6-5 and TRBJ2-2, with D perhaps matching TRBD1 or TRBD2 (5 bases each). From germline, CDR1 is MNHEY and CDR2 SVGAGI. Trimming removed 3 bases at V and 7 bases at J, with 12 bases between. The length of the CDR3 is 14 residues. CDR3 sequence reads: CASSYSRGDGELFF. The CDR3 DNA sequence: TGTGCCAGCAGTTATAGTCGGGGCGACGGGGAGCTGTTTTTT.

This clonotype was recorded once. V usage is TRBV3-1 and J usage is TRBJ2-3; maybe TRBD2 (5 bases). Germline values: CDR1 LGHDT, CDR2 YNNKEL (reference sequence). This CDR3 region has 15 residues. Trimming removed 4 bases at V and 2 bases at J, with 13 bases between. This chain's CDR3 is CASSPTRVLTDTQYF. Here the CDR3 DNA reads TGTGCCAGCAGCCCTACTAGGGTTCTCACAGATACGCAGTATTTT.

The sample holds a few counts of this clonotype. The gene calls are TRBV20-1 and TRBJ2-7; 12 nucleotides agree with TRBD2. The ends lost 6 bases at V and 0 bases at J; junction bases unmatched: 12. The CDR3 extends over 17 amino acids. Germline V lookup: CDR1 DFQATT, CDR2 SNEGSKA (reference sequence). DNA for the CDR3: TGCAGTGCCGCCTCGGGGACTAGCGGGCTGAGCTCCTACGAGCAGTACTTC. Translated, it gives CSAASGTSGLSSYEQYF.